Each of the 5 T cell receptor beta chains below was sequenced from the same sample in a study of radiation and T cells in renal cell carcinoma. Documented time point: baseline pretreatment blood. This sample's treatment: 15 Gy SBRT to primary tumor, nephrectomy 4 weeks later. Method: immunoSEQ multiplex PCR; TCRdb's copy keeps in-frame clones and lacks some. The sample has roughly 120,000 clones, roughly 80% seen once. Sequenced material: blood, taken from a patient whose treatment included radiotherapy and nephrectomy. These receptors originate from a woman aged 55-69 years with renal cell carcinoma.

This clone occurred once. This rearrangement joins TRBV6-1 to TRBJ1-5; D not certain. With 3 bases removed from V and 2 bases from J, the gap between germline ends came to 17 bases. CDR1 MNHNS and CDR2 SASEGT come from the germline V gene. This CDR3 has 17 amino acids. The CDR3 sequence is CASSESRLRVGNQPQHF. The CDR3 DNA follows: TGTGCCAGCAGTGAGTCTCGATTGCGGGTTGGCAATCAGCCCCAGCATTTT.

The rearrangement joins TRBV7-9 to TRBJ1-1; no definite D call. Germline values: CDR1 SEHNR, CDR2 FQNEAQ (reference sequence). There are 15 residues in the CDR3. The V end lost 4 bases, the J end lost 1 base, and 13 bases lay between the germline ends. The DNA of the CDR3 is TGTGCCAGCAGCTCGCCGTTCGCCCCGAACACTGAAGCTTTCTTT. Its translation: CASSSPFAPNTEAFF.

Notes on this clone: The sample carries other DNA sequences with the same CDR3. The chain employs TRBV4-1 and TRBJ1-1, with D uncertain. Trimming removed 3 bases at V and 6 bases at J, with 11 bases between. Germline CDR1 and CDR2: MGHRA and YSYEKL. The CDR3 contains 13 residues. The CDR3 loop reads CASSHPGGAEAFF. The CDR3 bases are TGCGCCAGCAGCCACCCCGGCGGGGCTGAAGCTTTCTTT.

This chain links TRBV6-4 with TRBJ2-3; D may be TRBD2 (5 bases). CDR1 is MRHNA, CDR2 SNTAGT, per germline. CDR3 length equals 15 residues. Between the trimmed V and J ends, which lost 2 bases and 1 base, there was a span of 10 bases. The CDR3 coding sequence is TGTGCCAGCAGTGACGGGCGGACTGGCACAGATACGCAGTATTTT. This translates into CASSDGRTGTDTQYF.

CDR3 DNA: TGTGCCAGTAGTACCCCCCGCAGGGGCGGTGAAAAACTGTTTTTT. This sequence encodes CASSTPRRGGEKLFF. The J gene is TRBJ1-4, the V gene TRBV19; maybe TRBD1 (6 bases). This CDR3 is built from 15 residues. From germline, CDR1 is LNHDA and CDR2 SQIVND (reference sequence). The V end was cut by 4 bases, the J end by 7 bases, with 16 bases between.